This is a list of T cell receptor beta chains from one sample in a study of blood T cell repertoires in COVID-19. Data came from immunoSEQ multiplex PCR; TCRdb stores just in-frame clones and leaves some out. The table lists fewer than 250,000 clones, under 90% of them singletons, with approximately 3.8% in the top ten. Sample: PBMCs or T cells enriched from blood (not recorded which). All receptors come from a woman aged 40 to 55 who had been exposed to COVID-19. The CDR3 runs from the conserved cysteine through the conserved F or W.

V: TRBV3-1/TRBV3-2; J: TRBJ1-2; CDR3: CASSQKKRGNYGYTF
V: TRBV27; J: TRBJ1-5; CDR3: CASSQGIVSNQPQHF
V: TRBV19; J: TRBJ2-2; CDR3: CASRRQGYDTGELFF
V: TRBV5-1; J: TRBJ2-3; CDR3: CASSLESSGDTQYF
V: TRBV6-5; J: TRBJ1-1; CDR3: CATLRDTEAFF
V: TRBV5-5; J: TRBJ1-2; CDR3: CASSLVAGGGYGYTF
V: TRBV3-1/TRBV3-2; J: TRBJ1-2; CDR3: CASRQYRGGYTF
V: TRBV4-2; J: TRBJ2-3; CDR3: CASSPGQGVGDTQYF
V: TRBV5-1; J: TRBJ2-7; CDR3: CASSDPGLADYEQYF
V: TRBV5-1; J: TRBJ2-1; CDR3: CASSLSGGYSYNEQFF
V: TRBV27; J: TRBJ2-4; CDR3: CASSLYDQSTRYF
V: TRBV28; J: TRBJ1-2; CDR3: CAILGQGRYGYTF
V: TRBV11-3; J: TRBJ2-1; CDR3: CASSLSTGTSGDSYNEQFF
V: TRBV2; J: TRBJ1-5; CDR3: CASSARVQVQPQHF
V: TRBV5-1; J: TRBJ2-7; CDR3: CATRPGSSLYEQYF
V: TRBV5-1; J: TRBJ2-3; CDR3: CASSLALRGDTQYF
V: TRBV2; J: TRBJ1-2; CDR3: CASSELVPSGSYGYTF
V: TRBV19; J: TRBJ1-1; CDR3: CASSIEKIYDSTEAFF
V: TRBV2; J: TRBJ2-3; CDR3: CASSEALTTDTQYF
V: TRBV13; J: TRBJ1-3; CDR3: CASSSNSGNTIYF
V: TRBV19; J: TRBJ2-1; CDR3: CASSTFRGGSYNEQFF
V: TRBV9; J: TRBJ2-3; CDR3: CASSGTSGVEVDTQYF
V: TRBV6-5; J: TRBJ1-6; CDR3: CASSWGRNNSPLHF
V: TRBV11-2; J: TRBJ1-5; CDR3: CASSLGITGGASNQPQHF
V: TRBV18; J: TRBJ1-1; CDR3: CASSANTDPVEAFF
V: TRBV7-8; J: TRBJ2-5; CDR3: CASSLGAAGGLQETQYF
V: TRBV25-1; J: TRBJ1-6; CDR3: CASSEWPSSYNSPLHF
V: TRBV11-3; J: TRBJ2-1; CDR3: CASSSGGSYNEQFF
V: TRBV11-2; J: TRBJ2-3; CDR3: CASSYGTSSPDTQYF
V: TRBV6-2/TRBV6-3; J: TRBJ2-1; CDR3: CASSYSPGGSPYNEQFF
V: TRBV11-2; J: TRBJ2-1; CDR3: CASSFPSQGGEQFF
V: TRBV7-3; J: TRBJ1-1; CDR3: CASSLNLWEANTEAFF
V: TRBV5-4; J: TRBJ1-4; CDR3: CASSLIRDSATNEKLFF
V: TRBV3-1/TRBV3-2; J: TRBJ1-3; CDR3: CASSQGQRTGGSPKRNTIYF
V: TRBV2; J: TRBJ2-7; CDR3: CASTMGQGYEQYF
V: TRBV12-3/TRBV12-4; J: TRBJ1-1; CDR3: CASSWTGTEAFF
V: TRBV9; J: TRBJ2-7; CDR3: CASSPQLAGGEEQYF
V: TRBV18; J: TRBJ1-1; CDR3: CASSPGRTTVEAFF
V: TRBV5-8; J: TRBJ2-5; CDR3: CASSLASLSGGAETQYF
V: TRBV18; J: TRBJ1-2; CDR3: CASSPVRTGTSMDYGYTF
V: TRBV19; J: TRBJ1-2; CDR3: CASSIDRGRGQGYTF
V: TRBV11-2; J: TRBJ2-5; CDR3: CASSPGEGGRTQYF
V: TRBV6-5; J: TRBJ2-7; CDR3: CASVEQGETYEQYF
V: TRBV6-2/TRBV6-3; J: TRBJ1-5; CDR3: CASSYPQGADNQPQHF
V: TRBV9; J: TRBJ2-3; CDR3: CASSSLGGGTTDTQYF
V: TRBV5-1; J: TRBJ2-3; CDR3: CASSPELEGSAADTQYF
V: TRBV2; J: TRBJ1-2; CDR3: CASGKRGRDGYTF
V: TRBV21-1; J: TRBJ2-1; CDR3: CASSKPLVNEQFF
V: TRBV4-3; J: TRBJ2-7; CDR3: CASSQTTGGSSYEQYF
V: TRBV28; J: TRBJ1-5; CDR3: CASSPGTGGEQPQHF